This TCR beta chain was sequenced in a study of blood T cell repertoires in COVID-19. The wider study: Acute and convalescent COVID-19 samples came from the United States, Italy and Spain. From T cells, B-cell-depleted T cells, or PBMCs came the material, which was cDNA or gDNA.

CDR1 and CDR2 from the germline V gene are MDHEN and SYDVKM. Between the trimmed V and J ends, which lost 5 bases and 0 bases, there was a span of 5 bases. The CDR3 extends over 13 amino acids. In the study's own analysis: Counts of nucleated cells, estimated from reference gene primer amplification, were obtained. The method was immunoSEQ multiplex PCR; TCRdb's version includes in-frame clones alone and lacks a portion of them. The V and J calls and clone size are taken from that table; D and trimming were inferred from the DNA. The table has approximately 76,000 clones, roughly 87% seen once. The chain employs TRBV28 and TRBJ1-5; D remains unclear. Input material: peripheral blood. This clonotype was sampled from a man aged 45-60 years with acute or convalescent COVID-19. The CDR3 sequence is CASSDYSNQPQHF. CDR3 bases: TGTGCCAGCAGTGACTATAGCAATCAGCCCCAGCATTTT.